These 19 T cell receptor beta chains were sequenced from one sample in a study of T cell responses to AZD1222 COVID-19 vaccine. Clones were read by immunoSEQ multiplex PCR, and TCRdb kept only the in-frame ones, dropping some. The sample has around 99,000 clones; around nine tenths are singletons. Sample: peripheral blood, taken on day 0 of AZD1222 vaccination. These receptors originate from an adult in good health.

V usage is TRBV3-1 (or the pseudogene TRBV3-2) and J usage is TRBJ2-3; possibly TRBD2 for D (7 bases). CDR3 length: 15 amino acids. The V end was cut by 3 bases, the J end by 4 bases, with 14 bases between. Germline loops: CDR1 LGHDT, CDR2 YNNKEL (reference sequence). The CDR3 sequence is CASSQGRGPADTQYF. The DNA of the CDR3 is TGTGCCAGCAGCCAGGGGCGGGGGCCGGCAGATACGCAGTATTTT.

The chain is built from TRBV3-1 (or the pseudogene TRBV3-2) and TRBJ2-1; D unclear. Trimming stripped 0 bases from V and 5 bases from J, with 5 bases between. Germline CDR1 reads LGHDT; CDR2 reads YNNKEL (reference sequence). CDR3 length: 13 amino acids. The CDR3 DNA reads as TGTGCCAGCAGCCAAGATGTGGACAATGAGCAGTTCTTC. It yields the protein CASSQDVDNEQFF.

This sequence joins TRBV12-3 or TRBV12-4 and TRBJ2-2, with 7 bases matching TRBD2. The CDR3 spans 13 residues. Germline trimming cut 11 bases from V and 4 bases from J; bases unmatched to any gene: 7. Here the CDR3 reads CAGKRGFTGELFF. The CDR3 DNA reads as TGTGCCGGGAAGCGGGGTTTCACCGGGGAGCTGTTTTTT.

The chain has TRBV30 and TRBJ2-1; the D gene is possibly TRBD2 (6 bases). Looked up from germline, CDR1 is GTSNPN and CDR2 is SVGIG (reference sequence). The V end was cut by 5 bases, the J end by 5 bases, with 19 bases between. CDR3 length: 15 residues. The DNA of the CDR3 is TGTGCCTGGGGGACGATGGGGGGTTTGGACAATGAGCAGTTCTTC. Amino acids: CAWGTMGGLDNEQFF.

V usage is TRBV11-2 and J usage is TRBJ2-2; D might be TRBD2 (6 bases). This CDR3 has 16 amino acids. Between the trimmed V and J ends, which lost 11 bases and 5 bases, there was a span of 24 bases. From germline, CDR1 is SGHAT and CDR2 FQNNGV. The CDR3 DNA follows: TGTGCCGCGGGAAGATGGCGGCGAGGAGAGACCGGGGAGCTGTTTTTT. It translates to CAAGRWRRGETGELFF. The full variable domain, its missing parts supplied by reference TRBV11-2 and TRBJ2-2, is EAGVAQSPRYKIIEKRQSVAFWCNPISGHATLYWYQQILGQGPKLLIQFQNNGVVDDSQLPKDRFSAERLKGVDSTLKIQPAKLEDSAVYLCAAGRWRRGETGELFFGEGSRLTVL.

The CDR3 DNA reads as TGTGCCAGCAGCCTACAGGGGGCAGACTCACCCCTCCACTTT. Encoded protein: CASSLQGADSPLHF. The chain has TRBV7-8 and TRBJ1-6; TRBD1 matches 9 bases. Trimming cost V 5 bases and J 10 bases; bases outside gene matches: 6. Germline assignment: CDR1 SGHVS and CDR2 FQNEAQ. This CDR3 has 14 amino acids.

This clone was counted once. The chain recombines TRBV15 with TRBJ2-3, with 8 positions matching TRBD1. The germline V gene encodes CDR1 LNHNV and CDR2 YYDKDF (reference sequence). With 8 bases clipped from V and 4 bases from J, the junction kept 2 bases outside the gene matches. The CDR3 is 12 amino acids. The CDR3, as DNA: TGTGCCACCGGACAGGGTTCAGATACGCAGTATTTT. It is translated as CATGQGSDTQYF.

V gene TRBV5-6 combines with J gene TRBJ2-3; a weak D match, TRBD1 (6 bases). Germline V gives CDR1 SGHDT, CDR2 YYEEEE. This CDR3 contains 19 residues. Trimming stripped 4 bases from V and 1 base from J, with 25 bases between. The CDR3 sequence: CASSVITRRWDTRTDTQYF. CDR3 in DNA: TGTGCCAGCAGCGTCATAACTCGTCGGTGGGACACGCGCACAGATACGCAGTATTTT.

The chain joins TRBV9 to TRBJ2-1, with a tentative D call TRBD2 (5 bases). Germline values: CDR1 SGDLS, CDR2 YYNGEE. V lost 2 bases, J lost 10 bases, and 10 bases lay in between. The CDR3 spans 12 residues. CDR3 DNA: TGTGCCAGCAGCGTTAGTAGCGTAGAGCAGTTCTTC. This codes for CASSVSSVEQFF.

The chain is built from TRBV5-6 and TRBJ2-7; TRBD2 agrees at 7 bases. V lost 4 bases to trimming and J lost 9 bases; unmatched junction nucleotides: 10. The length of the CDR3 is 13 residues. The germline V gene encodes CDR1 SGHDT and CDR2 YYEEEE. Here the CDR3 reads CASSQVPGGGQYF. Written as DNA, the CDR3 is TGTGCCAGCAGCCAGGTTCCGGGAGGCGGGCAGTACTTC.

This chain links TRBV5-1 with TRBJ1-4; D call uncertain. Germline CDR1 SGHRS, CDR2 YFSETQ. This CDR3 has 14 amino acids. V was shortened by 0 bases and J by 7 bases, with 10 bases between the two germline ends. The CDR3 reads CASSLEAVGEKLFF. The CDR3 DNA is TGCGCCAGCAGCTTGGAGGCAGTCGGTGAAAAACTGTTTTTT.

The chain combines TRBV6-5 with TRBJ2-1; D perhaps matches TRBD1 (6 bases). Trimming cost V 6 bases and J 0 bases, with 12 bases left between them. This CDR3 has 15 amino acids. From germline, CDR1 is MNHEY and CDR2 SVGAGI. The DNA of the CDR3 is TGTGCCAGCAGCTCTACAGGGAGCTCCTACAATGAGCAGTTCTTC. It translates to CASSSTGSSYNEQFF.

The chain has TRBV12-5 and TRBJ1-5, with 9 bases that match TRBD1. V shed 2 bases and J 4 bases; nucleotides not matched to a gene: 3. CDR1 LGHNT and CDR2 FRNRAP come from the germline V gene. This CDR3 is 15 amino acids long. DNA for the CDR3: TGTGCTAGTGGTTTGTCGACAGGGGGGAATCAGCCCCAGCATTTT. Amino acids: CASGLSTGGNQPQHF.

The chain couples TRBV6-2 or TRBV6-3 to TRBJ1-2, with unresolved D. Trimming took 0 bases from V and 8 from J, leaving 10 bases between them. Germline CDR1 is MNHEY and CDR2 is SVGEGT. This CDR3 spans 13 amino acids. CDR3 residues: CASSYSEVDGYTF. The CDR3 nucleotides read TGTGCCAGCAGTTACTCCGAAGTAGACGGCTACACCTTC.

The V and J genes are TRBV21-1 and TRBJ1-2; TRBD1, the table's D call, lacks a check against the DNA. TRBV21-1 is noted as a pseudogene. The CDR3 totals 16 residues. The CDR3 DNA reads TGTGCCAGCAGCAAAGATGGGGGACAGCGCTCTAATGGCTACACCTTC. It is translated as CASSKDGGQRSNGYTF.

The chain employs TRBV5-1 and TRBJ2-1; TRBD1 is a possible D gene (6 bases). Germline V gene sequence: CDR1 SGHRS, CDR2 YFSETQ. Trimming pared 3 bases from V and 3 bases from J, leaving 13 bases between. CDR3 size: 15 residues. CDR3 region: CASSYGGQSYNEQFF. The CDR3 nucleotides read TGCGCCAGCAGCTATGGGGGACAAAGCTACAATGAGCAGTTCTTC.

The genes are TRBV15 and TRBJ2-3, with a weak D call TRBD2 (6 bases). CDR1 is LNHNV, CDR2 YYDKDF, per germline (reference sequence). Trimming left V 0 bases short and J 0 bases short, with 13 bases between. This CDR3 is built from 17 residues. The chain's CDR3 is CATSRDSGTRSTDTQYF. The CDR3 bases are TGTGCCACCAGCAGAGATAGTGGGACTCGAAGCACAGATACGCAGTATTTT.

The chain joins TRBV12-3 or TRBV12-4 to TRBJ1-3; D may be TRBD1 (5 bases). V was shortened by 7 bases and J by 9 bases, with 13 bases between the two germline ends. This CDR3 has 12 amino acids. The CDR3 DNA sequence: TGTGCCAGCACCGCCGGGGGAGGCACCATATATTTT. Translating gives CASTAGGGTIYF.

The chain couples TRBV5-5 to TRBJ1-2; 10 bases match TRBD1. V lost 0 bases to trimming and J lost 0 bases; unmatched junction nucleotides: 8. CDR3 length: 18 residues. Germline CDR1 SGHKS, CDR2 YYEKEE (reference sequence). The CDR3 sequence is CASSLVSDRGTANYGYTF. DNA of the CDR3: TGTGCCAGCAGCTTGGTATCGGACAGGGGGACCGCTAACTATGGCTACACCTTC.